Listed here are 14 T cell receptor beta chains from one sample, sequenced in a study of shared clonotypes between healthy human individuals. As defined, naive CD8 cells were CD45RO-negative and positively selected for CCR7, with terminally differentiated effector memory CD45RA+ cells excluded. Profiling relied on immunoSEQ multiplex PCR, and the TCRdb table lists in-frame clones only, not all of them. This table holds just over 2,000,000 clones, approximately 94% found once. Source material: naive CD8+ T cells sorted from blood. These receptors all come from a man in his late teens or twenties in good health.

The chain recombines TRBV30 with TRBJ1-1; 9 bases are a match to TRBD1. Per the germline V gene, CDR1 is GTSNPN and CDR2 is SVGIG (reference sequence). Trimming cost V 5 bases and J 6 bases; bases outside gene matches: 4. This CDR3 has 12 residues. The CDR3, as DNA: TGTGCCTGGGGGACAGGGTCCGCTGAAGCTTTCTTT. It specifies CAWGTGSAEAFF.

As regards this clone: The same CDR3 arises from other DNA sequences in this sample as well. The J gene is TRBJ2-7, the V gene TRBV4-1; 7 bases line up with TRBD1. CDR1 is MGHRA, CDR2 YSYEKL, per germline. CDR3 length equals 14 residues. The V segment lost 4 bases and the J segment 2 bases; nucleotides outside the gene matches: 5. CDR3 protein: CASSLRQGTYEQYF. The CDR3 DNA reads TGCGCCAGCAGCCTTCGACAGGGAACCTACGAGCAGTACTTC.

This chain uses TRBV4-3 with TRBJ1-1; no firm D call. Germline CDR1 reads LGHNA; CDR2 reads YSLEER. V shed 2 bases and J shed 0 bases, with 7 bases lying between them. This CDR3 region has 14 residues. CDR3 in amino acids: CASSQLGLNTEAFF. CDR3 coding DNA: TGCGCCAGCAGCCAATTAGGACTGAACACTGAAGCTTTCTTT.

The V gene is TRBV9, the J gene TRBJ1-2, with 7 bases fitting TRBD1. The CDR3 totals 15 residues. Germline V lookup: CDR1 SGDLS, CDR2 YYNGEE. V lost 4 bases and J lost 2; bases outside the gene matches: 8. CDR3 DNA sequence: TGTGCCAGCAGCTTACAGGGGACCAAAAACTATGGCTACACCTTC. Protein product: CASSLQGTKNYGYTF.

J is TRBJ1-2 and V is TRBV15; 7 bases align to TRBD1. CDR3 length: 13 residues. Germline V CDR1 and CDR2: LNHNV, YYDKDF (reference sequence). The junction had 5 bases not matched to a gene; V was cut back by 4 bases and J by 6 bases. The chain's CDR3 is CATSKRQGNGYTF. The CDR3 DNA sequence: TGTGCCACCAGCAAGCGACAGGGAAATGGCTACACCTTC. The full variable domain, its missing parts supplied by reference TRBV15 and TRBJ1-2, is DAMVIQNPRYQVTQFGKPVTLSCSQTLNHNVMYWYQQKSSQAPKLLFHYYDKDFNNEADTPDNFQSRRPNTSFCFLDIRSPGLGDTAMYLCATSKRQGNGYTFGSGTRLTVV.

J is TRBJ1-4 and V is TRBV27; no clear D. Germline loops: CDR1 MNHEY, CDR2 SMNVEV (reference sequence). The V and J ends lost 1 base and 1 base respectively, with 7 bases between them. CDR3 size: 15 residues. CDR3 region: CASSLWAGTNEKLFF. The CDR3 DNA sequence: TGTGCCAGCAGTTTATGGGCAGGAACTAATGAAAAACTGTTTTTT.

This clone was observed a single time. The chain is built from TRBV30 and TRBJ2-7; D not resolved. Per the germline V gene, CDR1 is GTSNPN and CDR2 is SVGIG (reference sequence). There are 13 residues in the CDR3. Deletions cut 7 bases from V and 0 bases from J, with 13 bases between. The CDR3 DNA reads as TGTGCCTTGATGACAAGGAGCTCCTACGAGCAGTACTTC. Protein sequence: CALMTRSSYEQYF.

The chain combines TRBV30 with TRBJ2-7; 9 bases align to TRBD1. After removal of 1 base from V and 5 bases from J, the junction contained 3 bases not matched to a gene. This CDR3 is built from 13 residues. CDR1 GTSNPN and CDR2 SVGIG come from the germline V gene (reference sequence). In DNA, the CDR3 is TGTGCCTGGAGTGGGACAGGGGTGAACGAGCAGTACTTC. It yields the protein CAWSGTGVNEQYF.

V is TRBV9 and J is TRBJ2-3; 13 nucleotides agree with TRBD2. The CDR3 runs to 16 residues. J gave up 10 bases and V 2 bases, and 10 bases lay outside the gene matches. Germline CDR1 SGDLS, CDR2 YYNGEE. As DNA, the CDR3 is TGTGCCAGCAGCGTGACTAGCGGGGGGACTCAGGGGCCGCAGTATTTT. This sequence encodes CASSVTSGGTQGPQYF.

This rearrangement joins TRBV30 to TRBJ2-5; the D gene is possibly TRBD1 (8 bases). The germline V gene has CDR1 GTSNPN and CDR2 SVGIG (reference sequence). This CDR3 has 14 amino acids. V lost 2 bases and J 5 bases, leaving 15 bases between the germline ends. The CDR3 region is CAWSTGQGGETQYF. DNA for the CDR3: TGTGCCTGGAGTACCGGACAGGGAGGGGAGACCCAGTACTTC.

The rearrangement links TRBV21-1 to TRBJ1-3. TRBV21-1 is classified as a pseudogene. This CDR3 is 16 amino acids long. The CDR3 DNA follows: TGTGCCAGCAGCACAGAAGCACGGCATTCTGGAAACACCATATATTTT. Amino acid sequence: CASSTEARHSGNTIYF.

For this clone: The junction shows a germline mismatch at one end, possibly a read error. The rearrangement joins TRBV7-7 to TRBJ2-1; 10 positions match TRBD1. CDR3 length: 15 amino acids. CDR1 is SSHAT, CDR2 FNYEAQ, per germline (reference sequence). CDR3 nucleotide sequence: TGTGCTAGCAGCCCCGGACAGGGGGTCTACAGTGAGCAGTTCTTC. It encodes CASSPGQGVYSEQFF.

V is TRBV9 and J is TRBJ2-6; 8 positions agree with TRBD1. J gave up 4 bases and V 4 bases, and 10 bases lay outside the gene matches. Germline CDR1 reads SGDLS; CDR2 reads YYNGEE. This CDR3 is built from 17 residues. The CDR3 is CASSPQGQGAGANVLTF. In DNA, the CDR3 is TGTGCCAGCAGCCCCCAAGGACAGGGTGCCGGGGCCAACGTCCTGACTTTC.

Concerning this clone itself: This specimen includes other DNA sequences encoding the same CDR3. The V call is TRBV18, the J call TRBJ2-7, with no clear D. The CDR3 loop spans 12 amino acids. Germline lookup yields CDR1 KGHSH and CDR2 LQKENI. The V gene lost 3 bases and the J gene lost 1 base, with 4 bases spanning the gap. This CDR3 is CASSPESYEQYF. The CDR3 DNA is TGTGCCAGCTCACCCGAGTCCTACGAGCAGTACTTC.